These T cell receptor beta chains were read from a single sample in a study of cytomegalovirus exposure and HLA in healthy donors. Method: immunoSEQ multiplex PCR; TCRdb's copy keeps in-frame clones and lacks some. The table includes about 250,000 clones, 70% to 90% detected once. Specimen: PBMCs. The source of these receptors is a girl between 2 and 10 years old in good health and CMV-seronegative. Both conserved end residues are part of each CDR3. D genes are given only for firm matches. The size entry is marked missing in some rows and otherwise reads once, few, many or a size class.

D gene: TRBD2; clone size: -; CDR3 length: 15; V gene: TRBV7-9; J gene: TRBJ2-7; CDR3 protein: CASSPRLAVRYEQYF; CDR3 DNA: TGTGCCAGCAGTCCTCGACTAGCGGTCCGGTACGAGCAGTACTTC
D gene: -; clone size: -; CDR3 length: 15; V gene: TRBV18; J gene: TRBJ1-3; CDR3 protein: CASSPGQDSGNTIYF; CDR3 DNA: TGTGCCAGCTCACCGGGGCAAGACTCTGGAAACACCATATATTTT
D gene: -; clone size: -; CDR3 length: 15; V gene: TRBV7-2; J gene: TRBJ1-3; CDR3 protein: CASSLDRGSGNTIYF; CDR3 DNA: TGTGCCAGCAGCTTAGATCGCGGATCTGGAAACACCATATATTTT
D gene: -; clone size: few; CDR3 length: 18; V gene: TRBV5-1; J gene: TRBJ2-6; CDR3 protein: CASSLYYVRQAGANVLTF; CDR3 DNA: TGCGCCAGCAGCTTGTACTACGTTCGACAGGCTGGGGCCAACGTCCTGACTTTC
D gene: TRBD2; clone size: -; CDR3 length: 17; V gene: TRBV30; J gene: TRBJ2-5; CDR3 protein: CAWSVRGGLAGQETQYF; CDR3 DNA: TGTGCCTGGAGTGTACGTGGAGGACTAGCGGGGCAAGAGACCCAGTACTTC
D gene: TRBD1; clone size: -; CDR3 length: 13; V gene: TRBV5-4; J gene: TRBJ1-4; CDR3 protein: CASSRTGGEKLFF; CDR3 DNA: TGTGCCAGCAGCCGGACAGGGGGCGAAAAACTGTTTTTT
D gene: TRBD2; clone size: -; CDR3 length: 17; V gene: TRBV7-9; J gene: TRBJ2-3; CDR3 protein: CASSPRLAGVGTDTQYF; CDR3 DNA: TGTGCCAGCAGCCCGCGTCTAGCGGGAGTAGGCACAGATACGCAGTATTTT
D gene: -; clone size: once; CDR3 length: 13; V gene: TRBV6-1; J gene: TRBJ1-2; CDR3 protein: CASSEMGEVGYTF; CDR3 DNA: TGTGCCAGCAGTGAAATGGGGGAGGTGGGCTACACCTTC
D gene: -; clone size: -; CDR3 length: 13; V gene: TRBV19; J gene: TRBJ1-1; CDR3 protein: CASRERVAGEAFF; CDR3 DNA: TGTGCCAGTAGGGAAAGAGTGGCGGGTGAAGCTTTCTTT
D gene: TRBD1; clone size: -; CDR3 length: 16; V gene: TRBV5-1; J gene: TRBJ2-3; CDR3 protein: CASSLAPGARGDTQYF; CDR3 DNA: TGCGCCAGCAGCTTGGCCCCAGGGGCCAGGGGGGATACGCAGTATTTT
D gene: -; clone size: -; CDR3 length: 14; V gene: TRBV6-1; J gene: TRBJ2-5; CDR3 protein: CASGRNSQGETQYF; CDR3 DNA: TGTGCCAGCGGCCGAAACAGCCAGGGGGAGACCCAGTACTTC
D gene: -; clone size: once; CDR3 length: 14; V gene: TRBV5-4; J gene: TRBJ1-1; CDR3 protein: CASSFGGRNTEAFF; CDR3 DNA: TGTGCCAGCAGCTTTGGGGGCAGGAACACTGAAGCTTTCTTT
D gene: TRBD1; clone size: -; CDR3 length: 14; V gene: TRBV30; J gene: TRBJ1-6; CDR3 protein: CACIKTGVGSPLHF; CDR3 DNA: TGTGCCTGCATAAAGACAGGGGTTGGATCACCCCTCCACTTT
D gene: -; clone size: -; CDR3 length: 13; V gene: TRBV5-4; J gene: TRBJ1-2; CDR3 protein: CASSDTERGGYTF; CDR3 DNA: TGTGCCAGCAGCGACACTGAAAGGGGCGGCTACACCTTC
D gene: TRBD2; clone size: -; CDR3 length: 16; V gene: TRBV7-2; J gene: TRBJ2-1; CDR3 protein: CASSRKGLPGGDEQFF; CDR3 DNA: TGTGCCAGCAGTCGGAAAGGACTACCGGGGGGGGATGAGCAGTTCTTC
D gene: TRBD1; clone size: -; CDR3 length: 16; V gene: TRBV2; J gene: TRBJ1-6; CDR3 protein: CASSPDRGVHNSPLHF; CDR3 DNA: TGTGCCAGCAGCCCTGACAGGGGAGTTCATAATTCACCCCTCCACTTT
D gene: -; clone size: -; CDR3 length: 14; V gene: TRBV21-1; J gene: TRBJ1-6; CDR3 protein: CASWTGFTNSPLHF; CDR3 DNA: TGTGCCAGCTGGACAGGATTTACTAATTCACCCCTCCACTTT
D gene: -; clone size: -; CDR3 length: 13; V gene: TRBV19; J gene: TRBJ1-1; CDR3 protein: CASIHQGFTEAFF; CDR3 DNA: TGTGCCAGTATTCATCAGGGATTCACTGAAGCTTTCTTT
D gene: -; clone size: -; CDR3 length: 16; V gene: TRBV6-5; J gene: TRBJ2-1; CDR3 protein: CASSSSGTRSYNEQFF; CDR3 DNA: TGTGCCAGCAGTTCCTCCGGGACACGCTCCTACAATGAGCAGTTCTTC
D gene: TRBD1; clone size: -; CDR3 length: 15; V gene: TRBV5-5; J gene: TRBJ2-7; CDR3 protein: CASSLGGTGVYEQYF; CDR3 DNA: TGTGCCAGCAGCTTGGGAGGGACAGGGGTATACGAGCAGTACTTC
D gene: TRBD1; clone size: -; CDR3 length: 12; V gene: TRBV29-1; J gene: TRBJ1-1; CDR3 protein: CSVRDRPREAFF; CDR3 DNA: TGCAGCGTTCGGGACAGACCTCGTGAAGCTTTCTTT
D gene: -; clone size: -; CDR3 length: 14; V gene: TRBV6-5; J gene: TRBJ1-2; CDR3 protein: CASTLRGGKDGYTF; CDR3 DNA: TGTGCCAGCACCCTGCGGGGGGGGAAGGATGGCTACACCTTC
D gene: -; clone size: -; CDR3 length: 12; V gene: TRBV6-1; J gene: TRBJ1-2; CDR3 protein: CASSEGQYGYTF; CDR3 DNA: TGTGCCAGCAGTGAAGGACAATATGGCTACACCTTC
D gene: -; clone size: once; CDR3 length: 13; V gene: TRBV11-3; J gene: TRBJ1-1; CDR3 protein: CASSSQGNTEAFF; CDR3 DNA: TGTGCCAGCAGCTCGCAGGGGAACACTGAAGCTTTCTTT
D gene: TRBD1; clone size: -; CDR3 length: 21; V gene: TRBV14; J gene: TRBJ1-1; CDR3 protein: CASSQVPGQVPEGAQNGEAFF; CDR3 DNA: TGTGCCAGCAGCCAAGTTCCGGGACAGGTTCCAGAGGGGGCTCAAAACGGTGAAGCTTTCTTT
D gene: -; clone size: -; CDR3 length: 15; V gene: TRBV5-1; J gene: TRBJ2-5; CDR3 protein: CASSPIVGSQGTQYF; CDR3 DNA: TGCGCCAGCAGCCCAATCGTCGGGAGCCAGGGGACCCAGTACTTC